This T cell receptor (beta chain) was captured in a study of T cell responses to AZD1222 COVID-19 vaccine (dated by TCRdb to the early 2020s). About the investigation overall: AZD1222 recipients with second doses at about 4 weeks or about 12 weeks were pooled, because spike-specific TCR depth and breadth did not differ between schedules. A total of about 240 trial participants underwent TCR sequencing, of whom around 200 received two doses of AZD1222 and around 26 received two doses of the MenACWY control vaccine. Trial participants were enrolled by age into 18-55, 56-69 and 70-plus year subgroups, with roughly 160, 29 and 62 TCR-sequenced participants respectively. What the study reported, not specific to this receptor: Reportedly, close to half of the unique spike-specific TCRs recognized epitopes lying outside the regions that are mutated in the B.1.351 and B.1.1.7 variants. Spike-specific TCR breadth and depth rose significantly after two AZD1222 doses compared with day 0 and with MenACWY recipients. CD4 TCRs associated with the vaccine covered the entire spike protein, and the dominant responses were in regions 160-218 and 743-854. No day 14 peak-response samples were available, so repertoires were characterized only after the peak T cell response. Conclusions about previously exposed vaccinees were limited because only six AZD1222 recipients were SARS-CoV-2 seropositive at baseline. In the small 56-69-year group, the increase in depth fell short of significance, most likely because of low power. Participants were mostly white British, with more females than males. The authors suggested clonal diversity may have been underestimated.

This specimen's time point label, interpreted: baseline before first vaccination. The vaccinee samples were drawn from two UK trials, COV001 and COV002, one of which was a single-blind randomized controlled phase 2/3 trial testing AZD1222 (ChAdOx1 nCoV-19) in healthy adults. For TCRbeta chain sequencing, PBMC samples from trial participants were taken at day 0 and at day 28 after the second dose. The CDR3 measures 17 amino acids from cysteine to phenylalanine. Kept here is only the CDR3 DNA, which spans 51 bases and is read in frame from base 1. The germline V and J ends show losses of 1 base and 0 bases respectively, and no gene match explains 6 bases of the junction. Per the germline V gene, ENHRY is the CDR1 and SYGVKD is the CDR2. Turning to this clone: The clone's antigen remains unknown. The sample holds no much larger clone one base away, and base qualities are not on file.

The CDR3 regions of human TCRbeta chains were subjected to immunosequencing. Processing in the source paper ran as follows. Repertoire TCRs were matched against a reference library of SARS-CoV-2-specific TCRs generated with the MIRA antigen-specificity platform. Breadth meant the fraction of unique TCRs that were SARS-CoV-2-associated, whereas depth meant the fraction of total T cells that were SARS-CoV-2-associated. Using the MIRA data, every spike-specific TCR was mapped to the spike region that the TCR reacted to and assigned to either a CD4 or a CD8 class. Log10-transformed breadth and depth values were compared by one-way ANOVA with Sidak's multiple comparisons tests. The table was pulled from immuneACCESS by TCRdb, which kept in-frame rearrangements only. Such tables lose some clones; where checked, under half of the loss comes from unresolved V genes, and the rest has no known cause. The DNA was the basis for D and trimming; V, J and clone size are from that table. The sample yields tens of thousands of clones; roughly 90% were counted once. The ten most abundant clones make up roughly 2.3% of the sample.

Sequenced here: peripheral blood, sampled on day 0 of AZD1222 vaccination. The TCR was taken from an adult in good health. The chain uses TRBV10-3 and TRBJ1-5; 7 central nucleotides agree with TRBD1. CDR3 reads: CAISEYVGGGSNQPQHF. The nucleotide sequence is TGTGCCATCAGTGAGTACGTAGGGGGCGGTAGCAATCAGCCCCAGCATTTT.